The 11 T cell receptor beta chains presented below share a single source sample, sequenced in a study of cytomegalovirus exposure and HLA in healthy donors. With 60 Vbeta and 13 Jbeta primers, the PCR was carried out. Here immunoSEQ multiplex PCR was the method, and the copy in TCRdb shows in-frame clones only, minus some. The repertoire includes 150,000 to 200,000 clones, 65% to 85% of them detected once, and approximately 2% sits in the top ten. The sample comprised PBMCs. The receptor set was obtained from a man younger than 35 in good health and CMV-seronegative.

V is TRBV9 and J is TRBJ2-7; 9 positions match TRBD2. Looked up from germline, CDR1 is SGDLS and CDR2 is YYNGEE. This CDR3 spans 15 amino acids. With 0 bases clipped from V and 0 bases from J, the junction kept 1 base outside the gene matches. The CDR3 region has the DNA TGTGCCAGCAGCGTAGCTAGCGGGGACTCCTACGAGCAGTACTTC. Protein sequence: CASSVASGDSYEQYF.

This clone was counted a few times. The rearrangement uses TRBV27 and TRBJ2-7, with 9 nucleotides matching TRBD2. The germline gives CDR1 MNHEY, CDR2 SMNVEV (reference sequence). The ends lost 3 bases at V and 5 bases at J; junction bases unmatched: 14. The CDR3 extends over 17 amino acids. As DNA, the CDR3 is TGTGCCAGCAGTTTCACCGACCCCCTAGCGGGGTGGGACGAGCAGTACTTC. Translation: CASSFTDPLAGWDEQYF.

The CDR3 DNA reads TGTGCCAGCAGCTTGGGGGGATCCGGGGAGCTGTTTTTT. Amino acid sequence: CASSLGGSGELFF. The chain uses TRBV13 and TRBJ2-2; a weak D match, TRBD2 (6 bases). Trimming cost V 3 bases and J 6 bases, with 8 bases left between them. Germline values: CDR1 PRHDT, CDR2 FYEKMQ (reference sequence). This CDR3 has 13 residues.

The chain combines TRBV12-5 with TRBJ2-7, with 12 bases aligning to TRBD2. The CDR3 is 16 amino acids. Germline CDR1 and CDR2: LGHNT and FRNRAP. Trimming took 3 bases from V and 0 from J; bases not matched to a gene: 3. CDR3 residues: CASGFSTSGSSYEQYF. The CDR3 DNA sequence: TGTGCTAGTGGTTTTTCGACTAGCGGGAGCTCCTACGAGCAGTACTTC.

This clone was found a few times. The rearrangement uses TRBV5-1 and TRBJ2-2, with D hard to call. This CDR3 comprises 14 residues. Germline V gives CDR1 SGHRS, CDR2 YFSETQ. V dropped 0 bases and J dropped 4 bases, with 7 bases sitting between them. CDR3 loop: CASSLGHPTGELFF. CDR3 nucleotides: TGCGCCAGCAGCTTGGGACACCCCACCGGGGAGCTGTTTTTT.

This chain joins TRBV2 and TRBJ1-2, with 9 nucleotides matching TRBD1. Trimming took 4 bases from V and 6 from J; bases not matched to a gene: 12. From germline, CDR1 is SNHLY and CDR2 FYNNEI. The CDR3 length is 16 residues. Here the CDR3 DNA reads TGTGCCAGCAGTGTGAACCTCCGGGACAGGGCAAATGGCTACACCTTC. Protein sequence: CASSVNLRDRANGYTF.

The gene calls are TRBV10-3 and TRBJ1-2; the D gene is possibly TRBD1 (5 bases). CDR1 and CDR2 (germline): ENHRY, SYGVKD. The CDR3 sequence is 12 residues long. Trimming pared 4 bases from V and 4 bases from J, leaving 7 bases between. In nucleotides, the CDR3 is TGTGCCATCAGTGGGGGGGGCTATGGCTACACCTTC. Its translation: CAISGGGYGYTF.

CDR3 residues: CASSQELGTGDFTDTQYF. CDR3 coding DNA: TGCGCCAGCAGCCAAGAACTTGGCACAGGGGACTTCACAGATACGCAGTATTTT. The gene calls are TRBV4-3 and TRBJ2-3, with a weak D call TRBD1 (7 bases). The germline V gene has CDR1 LGHNA and CDR2 YSLEER. This CDR3 has 18 amino acids. Trimming left V 0 bases short and J 2 bases short, with 18 bases between.

The rearrangement links TRBV4-2 to TRBJ2-7, with TRBD1 identical over 7 bases. Germline V gene data show CDR1 as LGHNA and CDR2 as YNFKEQ. The CDR3 consists of 15 residues. With 1 base clipped from V and 4 bases from J, the junction kept 7 bases outside the gene matches. The CDR3 DNA reads as TGTGCCAGCAGCCAAGCCCAAGGGGGCTCGTACGAGCAGTACTTC. Its translation: CASSQAQGGSYEQYF.

V and J are TRBV6-5 and TRBJ1-1; no firm D call. V lost 0 bases and J lost 12, with 20 bases in between. This CDR3 has 15 residues. CDR1 and CDR2 (germline): MNHEY, SVGAGI. This chain's CDR3 is CASSYSTGLSPGTFF. For the CDR3, the DNA is TGTGCCAGCAGTTACTCTACGGGTCTTTCCCCGGGGACTTTCTTT.

The V call is TRBV19, the J call TRBJ2-5, with D tentatively TRBD2 (6 bases). The CDR3 runs 13 residues. Germline values: CDR1 LNHDA, CDR2 SQIVND (reference sequence). Trimming left V 5 bases short and J 1 base short, with 8 bases between. This CDR3 is CASSWGGQETQYF. The CDR3 DNA reads TGTGCCAGTAGTTGGGGAGGCCAAGAGACCCAGTACTTC.